This TCR beta chain was recovered during a study of STAT3 mutations in large granular lymphocyte leukemia (dated by TCRdb to between 2018 and 2021). For context, the study as a whole: About half of the T-LGLL patients who underwent longitudinal sequencing carried canonical activating STAT3 mutations. One or more immunosuppressive therapy regimens were given to more than half of T-LGLL patients, and hematologic response was seen in under 50% of the treated patients. Patients with T-cell large granular lymphocyte leukemia underwent serial deep sequencing of TCRbeta CDR3 and STAT3 to reconstruct clonal hierarchy and dynamics. Roughly 18 representative T-LGLL cases were selected from an initial cohort of some 210 LGL patients for longitudinal TCRbeta and STAT3 sequencing. A couple of patients with natural killer LGL leukemia were also sequenced longitudinally as controls within the study. Patients were sequenced at approximately 4 time points on average, with the number of samplings per patient ranging from 2 to 8. Broad study findings and their caveats: Persisting codominant clonotypes in some patients meant a small but highly pathogenic clone may have been missed. Linking therapy response to changes in TCR clonal burden was complicated by variable intervals between samplings and by differing treatment regimens. Several patients had a dominant TCR clone burden greater than the STAT3 mutant burden, which suggests that the STAT3 mutation arose secondarily within a clone that had already expanded. Because no samples were available when a clone first appeared, clonal expansion was inferred from samplings taken at other points. TCR clonotype switching after therapy was seen in about 30% of the 18 patients, with all newly emerging clones being STAT3 wild type. At least one immunodominant TCRbeta clonotype was present in every T-LGLL patient, and multiple immunodominant subclonotypes appeared in about half of the T-LGLL patients.

Based on the germline V gene (reference sequence), the CDR1 and CDR2 sequences are MNHEY and SMNVEV. Ends trimmed: V by 0 bases, J by 9 bases; bases unmatched to a gene: 9. The CDR3, cysteine through phenylalanine, is 17 amino acids long. The kept DNA is CDR3 alone, 51 bases in frame from the first base. TCRbeta libraries were sequenced on an Illumina MiSeq, and an average of about 40,773 productive templates per sample was obtained. The immunoSEQ assay, which uses multiplex PCR amplification, was used to generate TCRbeta CDR3 libraries. The paper's data handling went like this. Repertoire diversity was computed as previously defined, with values near 0 indicating extremely monoclonal samples. The clones in this table, taken by TCRdb from immuneACCESS, are in-frame only. Not every clone is retained; where verified, under half of the shortfall comes from an unresolved V gene, and the cause of the rest is unknown. For V, J and clone size, that table is used; D and trimming come from the DNA. The sample profile shows 9,000 to 9,500 clones; roughly 90% of them were found once. Less than 90% of the sample belongs to the ten largest clones.

Note on this clone: Its binding antigen is unknown. No quality values exist for individual bases; no much larger clone is one base distant.

The same DNA, extracted from blood mononuclear cells, served for both the TCR sequencing and the STAT3 sequencing. This receptor chain uses TRBV27 and TRBJ1-6, with 9 bases aligning to TRBD1. The source material was peripheral blood mononuclear cells. The clonotype comes from a man at least 80 years old with T-cell large granular lymphocyte leukemia. Some clones in this sample may be carry-over from other donors' samples. The age is the age at diagnosis. CDR3 region: CASSLSHQGTGISPLHF. DNA sequence: TGTGCCAGCAGTTTATCGCATCAGGGGACAGGGATTTCACCCCTCCACTTT.